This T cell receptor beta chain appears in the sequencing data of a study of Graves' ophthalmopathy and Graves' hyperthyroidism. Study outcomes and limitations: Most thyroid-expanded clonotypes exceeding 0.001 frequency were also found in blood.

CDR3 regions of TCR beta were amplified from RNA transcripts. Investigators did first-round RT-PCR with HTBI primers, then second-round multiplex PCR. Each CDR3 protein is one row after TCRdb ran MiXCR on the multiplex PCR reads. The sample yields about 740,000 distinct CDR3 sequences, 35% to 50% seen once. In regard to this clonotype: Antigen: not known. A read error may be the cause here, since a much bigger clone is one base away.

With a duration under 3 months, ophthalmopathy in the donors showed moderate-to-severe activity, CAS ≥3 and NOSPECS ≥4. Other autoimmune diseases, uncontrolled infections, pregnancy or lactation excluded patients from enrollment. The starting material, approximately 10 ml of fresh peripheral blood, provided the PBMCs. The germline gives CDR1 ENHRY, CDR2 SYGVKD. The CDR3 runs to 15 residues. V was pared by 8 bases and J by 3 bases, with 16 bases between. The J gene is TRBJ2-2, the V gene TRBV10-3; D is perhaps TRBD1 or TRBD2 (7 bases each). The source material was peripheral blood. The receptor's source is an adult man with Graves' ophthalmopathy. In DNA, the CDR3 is TGTGCCATCGGAGGGGGCGGGAGACACACCGGGGAGCTGTTTTTT. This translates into CAIGGGGRHTGELFF.